These 10 T cell receptor beta chains were all obtained from the same sample, sequenced in a study of shared clonotypes between healthy human individuals. Only in-frame clones appear in the TCRdb table, and some are missing; sequencing was by immunoSEQ multiplex PCR. The sample carries about 2.3 million clones, 85% to 95% recorded once. The specimen sequenced was naive CD4+ T cells from PBMCs. Subset of the sample: CD45RA+ positively selected. The receptors come from a man aged 18-30 years in good health. Some clones in this sample may be carry-over from other donors' samples.

This chain joins TRBV27 and TRBJ1-1; unclear D gene. V was trimmed by 2 bases and J by 11 bases, leaving 27 bases between them. Germline lookup yields CDR1 MNHEY and CDR2 SMNVEV (reference sequence). This CDR3 has 17 residues. The DNA for the CDR3 is TGTGCCAGCAGTTTACCCGTTCTACCGGGAGAAATTCGGAGGGCTTTCTTT. Amino acids: CASSLPVLPGEIRRAFF.

The chain is built from TRBV19 and TRBJ1-2; D gene unclear. The germline V gene encodes CDR1 LNHDA and CDR2 SQIVND (reference sequence). The CDR3 runs 14 residues. The V end lost 3 bases, the J end lost 4 bases, and 12 bases lay between the germline ends. CDR3 loop: CASSIESRSYGYTF. DNA of the CDR3: TGTGCCAGTAGTATTGAGAGCAGAAGCTATGGCTACACCTTC. The variable domain in full, with the rest retrieved from reference TRBV19 and TRBJ1-2, is DGGITQSPKYLFRKEGQNVTLSCEQNLNHDAMYWYRQDPGQGLRLIYYSQIVNDFQKGDIAEGYSVSREKKESFPLTVTSAQKNPTAFYLCASSIESRSYGYTFGSGTRLTVV.

On this clone itself: This sample also contains other DNA sequences that code for the same CDR3. This chain links TRBV28 with TRBJ1-2, with 7 positions matching TRBD1. Germline V gives CDR1 MDHEN, CDR2 SYDVKM. The CDR3 spans 12 residues. V was clipped by 6 bases and J by 4 bases; unmatched bases: 2. The CDR3 DNA follows: TGTGCCAGCAGCCGGACAGGCTATGGCTACACCTTC. It is translated as CASSRTGYGYTF.

V gene TRBV28 combines with J gene TRBJ1-4; no reliable D call. The V gene's germline CDR1 is MDHEN and CDR2 SYDVKM. The V and J ends lost 7 bases and 8 bases respectively, with 14 bases between them. The CDR3 length is 13 residues. CDR3: CASMDERTEKLFF. As DNA, the CDR3 is TGTGCCAGCATGGATGAACGGACCGAAAAACTGTTTTTT.

The CDR3 DNA reads as TGTGCCAGCAGCTTAGTGAGCGGGACTAGCGGCTCCTACGAGCAGTACTTC. It codes for CASSLVSGTSGSYEQYF. The chain employs TRBV7-9 and TRBJ2-7; 11 bases are a match to TRBD2. The germline V gene has CDR1 SEHNR and CDR2 FQNEAQ (reference sequence). The CDR3 is 17 residues long. Trimming took 1 base from V and 0 from J; bases not matched to a gene: 5.

This clone was counted once. This chain joins TRBV30 and TRBJ1-5; D is unclear. The V end was cut by 1 base, the J end by 2 bases, with 9 bases between. The CDR3 contains 14 residues. Germline CDR1 is GTSNPN and CDR2 is SVGIG (reference sequence). The CDR3 DNA reads as TGTGCCTGGAGTGATAGGCGGGGCAATCAGCCCCAGCATTTT. Protein: CAWSDRRGNQPQHF.

This clone occurred a few times. The V call is TRBV28, the J call TRBJ1-1; tentative D call: TRBD1 (5 bases). Trimming took 6 bases from V and 7 from J, leaving 12 bases between them. CDR1 is MDHEN, CDR2 SYDVKM, per germline. This CDR3 has 12 residues. The CDR3 reads CASSIPGNEAFF. CDR3 coding DNA: TGTGCCAGCAGCATTCCAGGGAATGAAGCTTTCTTT.

This sequence joins TRBV7-3 and TRBJ2-3; 10 positions agree with TRBD2. Germline-derived CDR1 and CDR2 are SGHTA and FQGTGA. The CDR3 runs to 14 residues. The V segment lost 5 bases and the J segment 5 bases; nucleotides outside the gene matches: 4. This CDR3 reads CASSLAGAVDTQYF. The CDR3 nucleotides read TGTGCCAGCAGCCTAGCGGGAGCGGTAGATACGCAGTATTTT.

The V gene is TRBV11-2, the J gene TRBJ1-5, with 8 nucleotides matching TRBD1. Trimming cost V 1 base and J 6 bases; bases outside gene matches: 11. CDR3 size: 17 residues. Per germline, CDR1 SGHAT and CDR2 FQNNGV. CDR3 protein: CASSLGFLTGGIQPQHF. The CDR3 bases are TGTGCCAGCAGCTTAGGTTTCCTAACAGGGGGGATTCAGCCCCAGCATTTT.

The chain recombines TRBV5-1 with TRBJ2-5; 10 nucleotides align to TRBD1. V dropped 3 bases and J dropped 4; count of bases not matched to a gene: 18. From germline, CDR1 is SGHRS and CDR2 YFSETQ. The CDR3 loop spans 19 amino acids. This CDR3 reads CASSSFRGTGERVGETQYF. CDR3 nucleotides: TGCGCCAGCAGCTCCTTCCGTGGGACAGGGGAGAGGGTAGGAGAGACCCAGTACTTC.